These 22 T cell receptor beta chains came from one sample sequenced in a study of OX40 agonist ivuxolimab in advanced cancers. Assay used: immunoSEQ multiplex PCR; TCRdb lists only in-frame clones, some missing. The repertoire holds 70,000 or so clones, 86% seen once, with nearly 8% in the top ten. The sequenced sample was CD4+ or CD8+ T cells sorted from blood, obtained in a trial of the OX40 agonist ivuxolimab. The receptors were sampled from an adult with an advanced solid tumor such as melanoma, head and neck, liver or kidney cancer.

The chain recombines TRBV27 with TRBJ1-6; 7 bases line up with TRBD1. The CDR3 covers 14 residues. From germline, CDR1 is MNHEY and CDR2 SMNVEV (reference sequence). With V trimmed by 3 bases and J by 11 bases, 7 bases remained unmatched. The CDR3 region has the DNA TGTGCCAGCAGTTTCCCAGGGGGGCGAGCACCCCTCCACTTT. As protein: CASSFPGGRAPLHF.

The chain employs TRBV19 and TRBJ2-3; TRBD2 matches at 13 bases. The V segment lost 5 bases and the J segment 2 bases; nucleotides outside the gene matches: 10. Germline values: CDR1 LNHDA, CDR2 SQIVND (reference sequence). This CDR3 contains 18 residues. The DNA for the CDR3 is TGTGCCAGTAGTCTACAACGACTAGCGGGAGGAACCACAGATACGCAGTATTTT. Encoded protein: CASSLQRLAGGTTDTQYF.

CDR3 protein: CASRSGGSGTQYF. CDR3 in DNA: TGTGCCAGCAGGTCGGGCGGGAGCGGAACGCAGTATTTT. This rearrangement joins TRBV9 to TRBJ2-3; 7 positions match TRBD2. In germline, CDR1 is SGDLS, CDR2 YYNGEE. Trimming took 5 bases from V and 9 from J; bases not matched to a gene: 9. This CDR3 comprises 13 residues. The complete variable domain, with remaining parts taken from reference TRBV9 and TRBJ2-3, reads DSGVTQTPKHLITATGQRVTLRCSPRSGDLSVYWYQQSLDQGLQFLIQYYNGEERAKGNILERFSAQQFPDLHSELNLSSLELGDSALYFCASRSGGSGTQYFGPGTRLTVL.

This clone has only one observation. In DNA, the CDR3 is TGCGCCAGCAGCTTGGAACTAGGGGTCTCCTACGAGCAGTACTTC. It yields the protein CASSLELGVSYEQYF. The chain is built from TRBV5-1 and TRBJ2-7, with D possibly called TRBD1 or TRBD2 (5 bases each). The V gene lost 0 bases and the J gene lost 0 bases, with 10 bases spanning the gap. Germline V gene sequence: CDR1 SGHRS, CDR2 YFSETQ. The CDR3 is 15 amino acids.

The chain couples TRBV10-3 to TRBJ2-6; unclear D gene. Trimming removed 6 bases at V and 0 bases at J, with 15 bases between. The CDR3 covers 17 residues. In germline, CDR1 is ENHRY, CDR2 SYGVKD. For the CDR3, the DNA is TGTGCCATCAGGGGTTACGACGGTCCCTCTGGGGCCAACGTCCTGACTTTC. Its protein product is CAIRGYDGPSGANVLTF.

The gene calls are TRBV21-1 and TRBJ2-1; the table's D gene call, TRBD1, was not cross checked with the DNA. TRBV21-1 is noted as a pseudogene. The CDR3 runs to 17 residues. CDR3 protein: CASSPPGGQGIYNEQFF. The CDR3 region has the DNA TGTGCCAGCAGCCCGCCCGGGGGACAGGGGATTTACAATGAGCAGTTCTTC.

This sequence joins TRBV19 and TRBJ2-2, with 7 bases aligning to TRBD1. The CDR3 contains 17 residues. Germline CDR1 and CDR2: LNHDA and SQIVND (reference sequence). V lost 1 base, J lost 1 base, and 6 bases stayed unmatched. The CDR3 DNA sequence: TGTGCCAGTAGTATAGGCCGGGACAGCCTGAACACCGGGGAGCTGTTTTTT. Translating gives CASSIGRDSLNTGELFF.

The rearrangement joins TRBV25-1 to TRBJ2-7; 7 nucleotides match TRBD2. The V gene's germline CDR1 is MGHDK and CDR2 SYGVNS. V was pared by 8 bases and J by 2 bases, with 6 bases of the junction left unmatched. The CDR3 has 13 amino acids. As DNA, the CDR3 is TGTGCCAGCCGAGGGACTACTACCTACGAGCAGTACTTC. This sequence encodes CASRGTTTYEQYF.

This clone was counted once. The V gene is TRBV19, the J gene TRBJ1-5; D ambiguous. The CDR3 spans 14 residues. Trimming shortened V by 6 bases and J by 7 bases, and 16 bases separated the two germline ends. CDR1 and CDR2 (germline): LNHDA, SQIVND (reference sequence). CDR3 region: CASRGEGTEQPQHF. CDR3 in DNA: TGTGCCAGTAGAGGCGAAGGCACCGAACAGCCCCAGCATTTT.

The rearrangement uses TRBV7-9 and TRBJ2-7, with D tentatively TRBD1 (5 bases). CDR3 size: 15 residues. Looked up from germline, CDR1 is SEHNR and CDR2 is FQNEAQ (reference sequence). The V and J ends lost 4 bases and 3 bases respectively, with 16 bases between them. CDR3 residues: CASSSDRQSLYEQYF. The CDR3 bases are TGTGCCAGCAGCTCCGATCGACAGAGTCTCTACGAGCAGTACTTC.

The chain has TRBV19 and TRBJ2-1, with 11 positions matching TRBD1. The germline V gene encodes CDR1 LNHDA and CDR2 SQIVND (reference sequence). The junction had 7 bases not matched to a gene; V was cut back by 5 bases and J by 7 bases. The CDR3 length is 15 residues. The CDR3 DNA follows: TGTGCCAGTAGTTCGGGACAGGGGGGAGAGAATGAGCAGTTCTTC. Protein product: CASSSGQGGENEQFF.

The gene calls are TRBV2 and TRBJ1-3, with a weak D call TRBD1 (6 bases). In germline, CDR1 is SNHLY, CDR2 FYNNEI. V was shortened by 2 bases and J by 1 base, with 6 bases between the two germline ends. The CDR3 runs to 14 residues. CDR3 sequence reads: CASSETGSGNTIYF. The CDR3 region has the DNA TGTGCCAGCAGTGAAACAGGGTCTGGAAACACCATATATTTT.

The chain employs TRBV18 and TRBJ2-1, with 11 bases aligning to TRBD2. Germline CDR1 reads KGHSH; CDR2 reads LQKENI. J was trimmed by 8 bases and V by 2 bases; bases with no gene match: 8. The CDR3 runs 16 residues. The CDR3 spells CASSPGLAGLGYEQFF. CDR3 bases: TGTGCCAGCTCACCAGGACTAGCGGGTCTTGGGTATGAGCAGTTCTTC.

The CDR3 bases are TGTGCCACCAGCAGAGAAGGTAGCTCCTTTTTCGACGAGCAGTACTTC. Amino acids: CATSREGSSFFDEQYF. The V gene is TRBV15, the J gene TRBJ2-7; no definite D call. Germline assignment: CDR1 LNHNV and CDR2 YYDKDF (reference sequence). The germline V and J ends were trimmed by 0 bases and 5 bases, with 17 bases remaining between them. The CDR3 has 16 residues.

The V gene is TRBV18, the J gene TRBJ2-7; 9 bases fit TRBD1. The CDR3 length is 15 residues. V gave up 2 bases and J gave up 0 bases; unmatched junction bases: 2. The germline V gene encodes CDR1 KGHSH and CDR2 LQKENI. The CDR3 region has the DNA TGTGCCAGCTCACCAACGGGACAGGGCTCCTACGAGCAGTACTTC. Translating it yields CASSPTGQGSYEQYF.

The V and J genes are TRBV10-2 and TRBJ2-7, with no clear D. CDR1 is WSHSY, CDR2 SAAADI, per germline. V was pared by 2 bases and J by 9 bases, with 8 bases between. This CDR3 has 11 amino acids. CDR3 loop: CASSEGVGQYF. CDR3 nucleotides: TGCGCCAGCAGTGAGGGGGTCGGGCAGTACTTC.

A single count supports this clone. The CDR3 region has the DNA TGCGCCAGCAGCTGGGGGCAGGGGGCCTATGAGCAGTTCTTC. This gives the protein CASSWGQGAYEQFF. The chain links TRBV5-1 to TRBJ2-1, with 8 bases aligning to TRBD1. V gave up 3 bases and J gave up 8 bases; unmatched junction bases: 7. The CDR3 length is 14 residues. Germline CDR1 reads SGHRS; CDR2 reads YFSETQ.

The chain has TRBV6-5 and TRBJ2-1, with D tentatively TRBD1 (5 bases). The CDR3 loop spans 12 amino acids. V was cut by 6 bases and J by 8 bases, with 11 bases left in between. Germline values: CDR1 MNHEY, CDR2 SVGAGI. The CDR3 DNA reads TGTGCCAGCAGGAACAGGCTAGATGAGCAGTTCTTC. Translated, it gives CASRNRLDEQFF.

This chain uses TRBV30 with TRBJ1-6, with 9 bases aligning to TRBD1. Trimming at V came to 2 bases and at J to 9 bases, leaving 11 bases not matched to a gene. Germline CDR1 GTSNPN, CDR2 SVGIG (reference sequence). This CDR3 region has 16 residues. The CDR3 coding sequence is TGTGCCTGGAGTCTCGGATCGGACAGGGGAAGTTCACCCCTCCACTTT. Its translation is CAWSLGSDRGSSPLHF.

The rearrangement links TRBV5-8 to TRBJ1-2; D unclear. This CDR3 contains 13 residues. The V and J ends lost 4 bases and 8 bases respectively, with 15 bases between them. CDR1 and CDR2 from the germline V gene are SGHTS and YDEGEE. CDR3 in DNA: TGTGCCAGCAGCCCGACACAGTTCGGCGGCTACACCTTC. Its protein is CASSPTQFGGYTF. Full variable domain (rest looked up from reference TRBV5-8 and TRBJ1-2): EAGVTQSPTHLIKTRGQQATLRCSPISGHTSVYWYQQALGLGLQFLLWYDEGEERNRGNFPPRFSGRQFPNYSSELNVNALELEDSALYLCASSPTQFGGYTFGSGTRLTVV.

This chain uses TRBV23-1 with TRBJ2-2; the D is unclear. TRBV23-1 is filed as an ORF, its function uncertain. CDR3 size: 17 residues. Trimming left V 1 base short and J 2 bases short, with 14 bases between. In DNA form, the CDR3 reads TGCGCCAGCAGTCAATACTCGGCCGCGTTAAACACCGGGGAGCTGTTTTTT. Translation: CASSQYSAALNTGELFF.

In this sample, this clone turned up once. The chain has TRBV19 and TRBJ2-6; 8 bases align to TRBD1. The CDR3 runs 18 residues. Germline V gene data show CDR1 as LNHDA and CDR2 as SQIVND (reference sequence). Trimming at V came to 6 bases and at J to 0 bases, leaving 10 bases not matched to a gene. CDR3 in DNA: TGTGCCAGTAGCAAATTACAGGGGGGCCCCTCTGGGGCCAACGTCCTGACTTTC. Protein: CASSKLQGGPSGANVLTF.